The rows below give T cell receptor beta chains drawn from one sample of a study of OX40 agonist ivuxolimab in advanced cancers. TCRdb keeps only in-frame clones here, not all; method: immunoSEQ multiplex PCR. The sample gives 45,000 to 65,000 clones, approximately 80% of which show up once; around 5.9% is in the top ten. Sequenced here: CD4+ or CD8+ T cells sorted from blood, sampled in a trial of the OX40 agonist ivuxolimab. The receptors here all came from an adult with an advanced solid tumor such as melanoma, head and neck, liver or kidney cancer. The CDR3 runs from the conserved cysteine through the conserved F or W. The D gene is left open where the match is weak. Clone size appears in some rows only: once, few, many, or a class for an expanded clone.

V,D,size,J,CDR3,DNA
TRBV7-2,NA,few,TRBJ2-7,CASSLQRREQYF,TGTGCCAGCAGCTTACAGAGGCGCGAGCAGTACTTC
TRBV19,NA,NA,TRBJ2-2,CASSQSTGELFF,TGTGCCAGTTCCCAGAGCACCGGGGAGCTGTTTTTT
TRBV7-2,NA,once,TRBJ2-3,CASSLALGEFTDTQYF,TGTGCCAGCAGCTTAGCGCTGGGGGAATTCACAGATACGCAGTATTTT
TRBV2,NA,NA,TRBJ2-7,CASRRLSSYEQYF,TGTGCCAGCAGGCGGCTAAGCTCCTACGAGCAGTACTTC
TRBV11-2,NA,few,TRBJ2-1,CASSLEEGIDNEQFF,TGTGCCAGCAGCTTAGAAGAGGGGATTGACAATGAGCAGTTCTTC
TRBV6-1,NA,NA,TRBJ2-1,CASSENTIINEQFF,TGTGCCAGCAGTGAAAACACTATAATCAATGAGCAGTTCTTC
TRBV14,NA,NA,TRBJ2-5,CASSPYQGLAQETQYF,TGTGCCAGCAGCCCTTATCAGGGACTCGCTCAAGAGACCCAGTACTTC
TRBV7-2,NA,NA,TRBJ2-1,CASFLRGGSNEQFF,TGTGCCAGCTTCCTGAGGGGGGGCTCCAATGAGCAGTTCTTC
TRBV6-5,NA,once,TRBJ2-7,CASRNYEQYF,TGTGCCAGCAGGAACTACGAGCAGTACTTC
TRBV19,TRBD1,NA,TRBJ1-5,CASSTKTGRSNQPQHF,TGTGCCAGTAGTACCAAGACAGGGAGGAGCAATCAGCCCCAGCATTTT
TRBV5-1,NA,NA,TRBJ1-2,CASSLAVRGAYGYTF,TGCGCCAGCAGCTTGGCAGTCAGGGGAGCCTATGGCTACACCTTC
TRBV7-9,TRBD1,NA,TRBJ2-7,CASRYDRGYEQYF,TGTGCCAGCAGATATGACAGGGGCTACGAGCAGTACTTC
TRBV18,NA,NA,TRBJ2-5,CASSPKFPGGQETQYF,TGTGCCAGCTCACCAAAATTCCCAGGGGGGCAAGAGACCCAGTACTTC
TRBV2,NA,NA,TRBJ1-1,CASSSAGEAFF,TGTGCCAGCAGCTCTGCTGGGGAAGCTTTCTTT
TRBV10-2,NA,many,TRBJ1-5,CASSLRGNQPQHF,TGCGCCAGCAGTCTCAGGGGAAATCAGCCCCAGCATTTT
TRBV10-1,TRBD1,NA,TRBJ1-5,CASSDWDRGKDQPQHF,TGCGCCAGCAGTGATTGGGACAGGGGGAAGGATCAGCCCCAGCATTTT
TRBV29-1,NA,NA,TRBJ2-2,CSVGIGSTGELFF,TGCAGCGTTGGGATAGGGAGCACCGGGGAGCTGTTTTTT
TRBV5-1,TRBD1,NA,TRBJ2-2,CASSLDRGNTGELFF,TGCGCCAGCAGCTTGGACAGGGGGAACACCGGGGAGCTGTTTTTT
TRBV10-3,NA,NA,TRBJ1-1,CAISEPGWGTEAFF,TGTGCCATCAGTGAGCCGGGATGGGGGACTGAAGCTTTCTTT
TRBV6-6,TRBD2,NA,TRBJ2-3,CASSLAGGQYF,TGTGCCAGCAGCCTAGCGGGGGGGCAGTATTTT
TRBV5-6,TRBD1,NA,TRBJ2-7,CASSLEVRGYEQYF,TGTGCCAGCAGCTTGGAGGTCAGGGGGTACGAGCAGTACTTC
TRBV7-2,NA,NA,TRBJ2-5,CASSLVAQGGGAQYF,TGTGCCAGCAGCTTAGTGGCCCAGGGAGGGGGGGCCCAGTACTTC
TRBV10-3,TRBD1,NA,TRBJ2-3,CAISERDRADTQYF,TGTGCCATCAGTGAGCGGGACAGGGCAGATACGCAGTATTTT
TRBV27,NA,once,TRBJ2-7,CASSLSGPGRLAQYF,TGTGCCAGCAGTTTATCGGGCCCGGGACGCCTCGCGCAGTACTTC
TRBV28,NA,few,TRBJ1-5,CASAGGTNQPQHF,TGTGCCAGCGCGGGGGGGACAAATCAGCCCCAGCATTTT
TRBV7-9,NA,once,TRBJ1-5,CASSLSLAKGHQPQHF,TGTGCCAGCAGCTTAAGTCTCGCCAAGGGTCATCAGCCCCAGCATTTT
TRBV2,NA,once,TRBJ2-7,CASRKQGIHYEQYF,TGTGCCAGCAGGAAACAGGGAATCCATTACGAGCAGTACTTC
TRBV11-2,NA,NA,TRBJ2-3,CASSLTGGPTDTQYF,TGTGCCAGCAGCTTAACCGGGGGCCCCACAGATACGCAGTATTTT
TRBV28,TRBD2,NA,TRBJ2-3,CASSFDAPGGVGTDTQYF,TGTGCCAGCAGTTTTGACGCCCCCGGGGGGGTCGGCACAGATACGCAGTATTTT
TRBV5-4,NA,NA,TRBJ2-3,CASSSKLGLSTDTQYF,TGTGCCAGCAGCTCCAAACTAGGGCTGAGCACAGATACGCAGTATTTT
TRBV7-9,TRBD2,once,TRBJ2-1,CASSKTSGRPGEQFF,TGTGCCAGCAGCAAGACTAGCGGGAGGCCCGGGGAGCAGTTCTTC
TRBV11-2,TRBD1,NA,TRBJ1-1,CASSRVRAGGRAFF,TGTGCCAGCAGCAGGGTCCGGGCAGGGGGGCGAGCTTTCTTT
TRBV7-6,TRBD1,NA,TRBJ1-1,CASSRTGATEAFF,TGTGCCAGCAGCCGGACAGGGGCCACTGAAGCTTTCTTT
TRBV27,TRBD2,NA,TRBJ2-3,CASSPLRTSGAADTQYF,TGTGCCAGCAGCCCCTTAAGGACTAGCGGAGCCGCGGATACGCAGTATTTT
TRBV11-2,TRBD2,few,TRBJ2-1,CASSLAVTGTSGEQFF,TGTGCCAGCAGCTTAGCTGTCACCGGGACTAGCGGGGAGCAGTTCTTC
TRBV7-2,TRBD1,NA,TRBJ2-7,CASSTTGVQYF,TGTGCCAGCAGCACTACAGGGGTTCAGTACTTC
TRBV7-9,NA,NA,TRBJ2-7,CASSLFDEQYF,TGTGCCAGCAGCTTATTCGACGAGCAGTACTTC
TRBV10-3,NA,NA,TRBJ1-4,CAISPDRFNEKLFF,TGTGCCATCAGTCCCGACAGGTTCAATGAAAAACTGTTTTTT
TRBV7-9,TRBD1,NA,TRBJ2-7,CASSPAGTGSYEQYF,TGTGCCAGCAGCCCCGCGGGGACAGGGTCATACGAGCAGTACTTC
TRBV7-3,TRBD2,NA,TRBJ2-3,CASSYAGATDTQYF,TGTGCCAGCAGCTACGCGGGAGCCACAGATACGCAGTATTTT